This record concerns one T cell receptor (beta chain) sequence. Most PBMC samples had roughly 0.45 ug input DNA in six replicates. TCRdb's copy holds only in-frame clones and misses some; the assay was immunoSEQ multiplex PCR. The repertoire holds roughly 6,600 clones, about 78% seen once, with 3% in the top ten. This record comes from a study of neoadjuvant anti-PD-1 for oral cavity cancer. Study information: Patients without progression got a fourth dose around day 43.

Analysis of PBMCs was direct, with no culture step. This specimen was PBMCs, taken before nivolumab (anti-PD-1) treatment. This clonotype was obtained from a person aged 35 to 85 with oral cavity squamous cell carcinoma.

The CDR3 bases are TGCAGCGTTGACCCCCAGGAGGACTATGGCTACACCTTC. Residues: CSVDPQEDYGYTF. The chain combines TRBV29-1 with TRBJ1-2, with D unresolved. Deletions cut 3 bases from V and 3 bases from J, with 11 bases between. In germline, CDR1 is SQVTM, CDR2 ANQGSEA. CDR3 length: 13 residues.